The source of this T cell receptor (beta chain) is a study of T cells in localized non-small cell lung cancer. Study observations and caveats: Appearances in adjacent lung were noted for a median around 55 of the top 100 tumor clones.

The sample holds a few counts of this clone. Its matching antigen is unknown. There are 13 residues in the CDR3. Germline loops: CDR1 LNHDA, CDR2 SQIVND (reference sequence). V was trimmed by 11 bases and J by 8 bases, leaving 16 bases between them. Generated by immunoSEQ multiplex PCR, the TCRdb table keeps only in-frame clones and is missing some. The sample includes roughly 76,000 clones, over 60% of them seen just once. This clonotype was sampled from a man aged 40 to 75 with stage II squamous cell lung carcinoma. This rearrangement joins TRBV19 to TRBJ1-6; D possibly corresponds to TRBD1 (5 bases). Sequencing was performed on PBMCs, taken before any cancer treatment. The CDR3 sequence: CASSGHRDSPLHF. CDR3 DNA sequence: TGTGCCTCCTCCGGACATCGCGATTCACCCCTCCACTTT.